This record looks at one T cell receptor beta chain sequence and its context. Its antigen remains unknown. The sample is drawn from a study of cytomegalovirus exposure and HLA in healthy donors. Study-wide results and limits: One later analysis, an examination of the approximately 130 validation repertoires, found that first-cohort TCR clusters tended to co-occur in them. Rarity marked most TCR sequences, yet some public TCRs occurred in many donors.

TCRdb's copy holds only in-frame clones and misses some; the assay was immunoSEQ multiplex PCR. The table lists 250,000 to 350,000 clones, approximately 85% of them singletons. The CDR3 extends over 12 amino acids. Trimming cost V 4 bases and J 1 base, with 5 bases left between them. Germline CDR1 SGHDT, CDR2 YYEEEE. This TCR was recovered from a man aged 30-40 years in good health and CMV-seronegative. What was sequenced was PBMCs. This chain uses TRBV5-6 with TRBJ1-1; D gene uncertain. The CDR3 DNA is TGTGCCAGCAGCACAGAGAACACTGAAGCTTTCTTT. Its protein is CASSTENTEAFF.